Reported below is one TCR beta chain. Germline trimming cut 6 bases from V and 2 bases from J; bases unmatched to any gene: 4. The germline CDR1 and CDR2 sequences are SNHLY and FYNNEI. The CDR3 covers 15 residues. Original handling: Amplified reference gene primers provided the basis for estimating nucleated cell counts. Some clones are missing from TCRdb's copy, which holds only in-frame ones; the method was immunoSEQ multiplex PCR. V, J and clone size are those of that table, while D and trimming were read from the DNA. The table has 390,000 or so clones, 75% to 90% seen once; the top ten hold approximately 1.5%. This sample stems from a study of blood T cell repertoires in COVID-19. Study overall: Material from acute and convalescent COVID-19 was sourced from the United States, Italy and Spain. T cells, B-cell-depleted T cells, or PBMCs supplied cDNA or gDNA.

This sequence was found in a young woman with active or convalescent COVID-19. The chain combines TRBV2 with TRBJ1-3; 10 bases match TRBD1. The sample consisted of peripheral blood. CDR3: CASRDRGSPGNTIYF. The CDR3 DNA sequence: TGTGCCAGCAGGGACAGGGGGTCCCCTGGAAACACCATATATTTT.